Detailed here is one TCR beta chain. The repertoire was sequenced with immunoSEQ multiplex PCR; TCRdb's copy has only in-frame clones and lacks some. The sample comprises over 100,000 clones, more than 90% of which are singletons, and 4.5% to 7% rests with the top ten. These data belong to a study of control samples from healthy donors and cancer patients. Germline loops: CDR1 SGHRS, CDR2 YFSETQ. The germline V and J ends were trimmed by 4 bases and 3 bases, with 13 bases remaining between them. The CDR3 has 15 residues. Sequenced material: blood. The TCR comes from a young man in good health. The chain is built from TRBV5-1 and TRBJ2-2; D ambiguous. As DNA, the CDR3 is TGCGCCAGCAGCCGATCGTCGGCCGACACCGGGGAGCTGTTTTTT. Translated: CASSRSSADTGELFF.